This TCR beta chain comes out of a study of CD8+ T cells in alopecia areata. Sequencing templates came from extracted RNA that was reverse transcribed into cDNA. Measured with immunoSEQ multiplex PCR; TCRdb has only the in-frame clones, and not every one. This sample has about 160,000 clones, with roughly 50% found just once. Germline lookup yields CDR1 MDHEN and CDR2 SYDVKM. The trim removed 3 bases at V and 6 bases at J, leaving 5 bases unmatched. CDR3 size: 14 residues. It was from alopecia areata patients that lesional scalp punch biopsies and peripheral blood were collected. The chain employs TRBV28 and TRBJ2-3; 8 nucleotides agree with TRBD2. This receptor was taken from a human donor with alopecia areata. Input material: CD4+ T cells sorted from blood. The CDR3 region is CASSLRSGSDTQYF. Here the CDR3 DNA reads TGTGCCAGCAGTTTGCGGAGCGGGAGTGATACGCAGTATTTT.